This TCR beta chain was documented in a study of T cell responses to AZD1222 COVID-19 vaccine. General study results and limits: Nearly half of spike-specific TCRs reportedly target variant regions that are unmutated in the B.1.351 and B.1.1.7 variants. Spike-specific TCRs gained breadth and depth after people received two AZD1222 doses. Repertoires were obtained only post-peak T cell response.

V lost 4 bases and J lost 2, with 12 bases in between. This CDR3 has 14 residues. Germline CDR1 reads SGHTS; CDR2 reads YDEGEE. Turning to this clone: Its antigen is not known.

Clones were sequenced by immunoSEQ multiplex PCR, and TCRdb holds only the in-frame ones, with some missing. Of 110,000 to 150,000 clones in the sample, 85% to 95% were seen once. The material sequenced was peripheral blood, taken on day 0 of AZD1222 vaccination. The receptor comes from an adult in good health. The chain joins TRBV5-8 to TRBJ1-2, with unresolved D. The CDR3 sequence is CASSPVLLNYGYTF. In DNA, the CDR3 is TGTGCCAGCAGCCCAGTTCTTTTAAACTATGGCTACACCTTC. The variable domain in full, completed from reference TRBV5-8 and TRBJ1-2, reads EAGVTQSPTHLIKTRGQQATLRCSPISGHTSVYWYQQALGLGLQFLLWYDEGEERNRGNFPPRFSGRQFPNYSSELNVNALELEDSALYLCASSPVLLNYGYTFGSGTRLTVV.